Presented here are 20 T cell receptor beta chains from one specimen sequenced in a study of regulatory T cells in long-lasting Graves disease. Time point defined: newly diagnosed GD, antithyroid drugs for less than 3 months. PBMCs provided the RNA from which the TCR library was made. The authors built TCR beta libraries using iRepertoire HTBI primers and Arm-PCR of CDR3 regions. TCRdb re-analysed the multiplex PCR reads in MiXCR, keeping a single row per CDR3 protein. The table includes around 400,000 distinct CDR3 sequences, 15% to 18% detected once. The sequenced sample was peripheral blood mononuclear cells (PBMCs), obtained at new diagnosis, from a patient treated with antithyroid drugs. These receptors originate from a female donor with Graves disease.

In the case of this clonotype: A much larger clonotype is one base distant, so this may be a read error. This chain connects TRBV6-5 to TRBJ1-4; 7 nucleotides line up with TRBD1. With V trimmed by 2 bases and J by 7 bases, 4 bases remained unmatched. CDR1 is MNHEY and CDR2 is SVGAGI in the germline V gene. This CDR3 is 14 amino acids long. CDR3 DNA: TGTGCCAGCAGTTACAGGGGGCGAAGTGAAAAACTGTTTTTT. Translated: CASSYRGRSEKLFF.

This clonotype was counted many times. The CDR3 DNA is TGTGCCAGCAGCTTATCTGGAGCGAGCAATCAGCCCCAGCATTTT. It yields the protein CASSLSGASNQPQHF. The rearrangement links TRBV7-8 to TRBJ1-5; D remains unclear. The CDR3 runs to 15 residues. V was pared by 2 bases and J by 1 base, with 9 bases between. Per germline, CDR1 SGHVS and CDR2 FQNEAQ.

Details on this clonotype: One end of the junction fails to match germline, which may point to a read error. This rearrangement joins TRBV19 to TRBJ2-2; 7 bases line up with TRBD2. Germline CDR1 and CDR2: LNHDA and SQIVND (reference sequence). The CDR3 contains 16 residues. CDR3 DNA: TGTGCCAGTAGGACGGGGGGACCGACTAACACCGGGGAGCTGTCTTTT. It is translated as CASRTGGPTNTGELSF.

V is TRBV20-1 and J is TRBJ2-2; TRBD1 matches 9 bases. CDR3 length equals 14 residues. Germline V gene data show CDR1 as DFQATT and CDR2 as SNEGSKA (reference sequence). V was clipped by 6 bases and J by 0 bases; unmatched bases: 2. CDR3 nucleotide sequence: TGCAGTGCACGGGACAGGGCGAACACCGGGGAGCTGTTTTTT. Its translation is CSARDRANTGELFF.

Ten or more counts support this clonotype. The chain is built from TRBV12-5 and TRBJ1-3, with no clear D. Germline V gene sequence: CDR1 LGHNT, CDR2 FRNRAP. The CDR3 is 16 amino acids. Trimming removed 0 bases at V and 7 bases at J, with 16 bases between. CDR3: CASGLVLGKVVNTIYF. CDR3 DNA sequence: TGTGCTAGTGGTTTGGTACTAGGGAAGGTGGTGAACACCATATATTTT. Drawing the rest from reference TRBV12-5 and TRBJ1-3, the complete variable domain is DARVTQTPRHKVTEMGQEVTMRCQPILGHNTVFWYRQTMMQGLELLAYFRNRAPLDDSGMPKDRFSAEMPDATLATLKIQPSEPRDSAVYFCASGLVLGKVVNTIYFGEGSWLTVV.

As to this clonotype: Relative to the germline gene, one junction end is altered; a read error may explain this. This chain connects TRBV6-1 to TRBJ1-2; D is unresolved. The CDR3 has 14 residues. CDR1 MNHNS and CDR2 SASEGT come from the germline V gene. CDR3 sequence (DNA): TGTGCCAGCAGTGAAGGGCCAGCTAACTGTGGCTACACCTTC. Protein: CASSEGPANCGYTF.

This clonotype was seen repeatedly, ten times or more. This sequence joins TRBV4-1 and TRBJ2-1, with 9 bases aligning to TRBD2. Germline CDR1 and CDR2: MGHRA and YSYEKL. The CDR3 totals 16 residues. V shed 1 base and J 7 bases; nucleotides not matched to a gene: 8. CDR3 residues: CASSQGHLREGNEQFF. CDR3 DNA: TGCGCCAGCAGCCAAGGTCATTTGCGGGAGGGGAATGAGCAGTTCTTC.

This clonotype was detected ten times or more. The V call is TRBV20-1, the J call TRBJ1-2, with 7 bases that match TRBD1. Germline loops: CDR1 DFQATT, CDR2 SNEGSKA (reference sequence). This CDR3 contains 16 residues. The V gene end was trimmed by 0 bases and the J gene end by 4 bases; junction bases not matched to a gene: 11. CDR3 sequence reads: CSARDYRQGQSYGYTF. The CDR3 DNA follows: TGCAGTGCTAGAGATTACCGACAGGGACAGAGCTATGGCTACACCTTC.

Note on this clonotype: This may come from a read error, since a much larger clone is one base off. The chain uses TRBV27 and TRBJ2-4; D is undetermined. Trimming took 4 bases from V and 6 from J, leaving 28 bases between them. CDR1 is MNHEY, CDR2 SMNVEV, per germline (reference sequence). The CDR3 has 19 amino acids. The CDR3 protein is CASSSRMPLEARRINIQYF. The CDR3 nucleotides read TGTGCCAGCAGTTCCCGAATGCCCCTTGAGGCAAGGCGCATAAACATTCAGTACTTC.

This clonotype occurred many times. The V and J genes are TRBV7-9 and TRBJ2-1; 11 bases map to TRBD2. This CDR3 has 16 amino acids. Germline CDR1 and CDR2: SEHNR and FQNEAQ (reference sequence). V lost 5 bases, J lost 8 bases, and 11 bases stayed unmatched. In DNA, the CDR3 is TGTGCCAGCAGCCTAACTAGCGGGAGTGATGTAGATGAGCAGTTCTTC. Its translation is CASSLTSGSDVDEQFF.

This clonotype was counted at least ten times. The V gene is TRBV28, the J gene TRBJ2-3, with no clear D. V was cut by 6 bases and J by 1 base, with 14 bases left in between. Germline CDR1 reads MDHEN; CDR2 reads SYDVKM. The CDR3 has 15 residues. The chain's CDR3 is CASSPPSLGTDTQYF. Written as DNA, the CDR3 is TGTGCCAGCAGCCCCCCCAGCCTAGGCACAGATACGCAGTATTTT. The whole variable domain, filled in from reference TRBV28 and TRBJ2-3, reads DVKVTQSSRYLVKRTGEKVFLECVQDMDHENMFWYRQDPGLGLRLIYFSYDVKMKEKGDIPEGYSVSREKKERFSLILESASTNQTSMYLCASSPPSLGTDTQYFGPGTRLTVL.

This clonotype was detected only a few times. The rearrangement links TRBV7-9 to TRBJ2-7; D not resolved. Trimming stripped 2 bases from V and 1 base from J, with 6 bases between. CDR3 length equals 13 residues. Germline V CDR1 and CDR2: SEHNR, FQNEAQ (reference sequence). The CDR3 sequence: CASSLPASYEQYF. CDR3 nucleotide sequence: TGTGCCAGCAGCTTACCCGCTTCCTACGAGCAGTACTTC.

In this sample, this clonotype turned up many times. The CDR3 sequence is CASSQYRGTEAFF. The CDR3 DNA is TGCGCCAGCAGCCAATACAGGGGCACTGAAGCTTTCTTT. The V and J genes are TRBV4-1 and TRBJ1-1, with TRBD1 matching 7 bases. CDR3 size: 13 residues. V shed 2 bases, J shed 4 bases, and the junction held 1 base outside the gene matches. The V gene's germline CDR1 is MGHRA and CDR2 YSYEKL.

Notes on this clonotype: This could be a read error, since a much larger clone is one nucleotide away. In DNA form, the CDR3 reads TGCGCCAGCAGCCAAGAGTACGGGCGCCACGGCTACACCTTC. Encoded protein: CASSQEYGRHGYTF. The chain carries TRBV4-1 and TRBJ1-2; D is ambiguous. The CDR3 is made up of 14 amino acids. Per the germline V gene, CDR1 is MGHRA and CDR2 is YSYEKL. Trimming removed 0 bases at V and 8 bases at J, with 13 bases between.

This clonotype occurred many times. CDR3 residues: CASSFDGDRVRNEQYF. CDR3 sequence (DNA): TGTGCCAGCAGTTTCGATGGGGACAGGGTCAGGAACGAGCAGTACTTC. The chain links TRBV12-3 or TRBV12-4 to TRBJ2-7, with 9 positions matching TRBD1. The CDR3 sequence is 16 residues long. V lost 3 bases and J lost 5; bases outside the gene matches: 11.

This clonotype was counted only a few times. V and J are TRBV9 and TRBJ1-2, with 10 bases identical to TRBD1. Germline trimming cut 2 bases from V and 8 bases from J; bases unmatched to any gene: 12. CDR3 length: 16 residues. CDR1 SGDLS and CDR2 YYNGEE come from the germline V gene. The CDR3: CASSVRSGTGARGYTF. The DNA of the CDR3 is TGTGCCAGCAGCGTGAGGTCCGGGACAGGGGCCCGGGGCTACACCTTC.

This clonotype was detected only a few times. This chain uses TRBV6-1 with TRBJ2-2; 11 bases align to TRBD2. Germline V gene sequence: CDR1 MNHNS, CDR2 SASEGT. The length of the CDR3 is 17 residues. V gave up 7 bases and J gave up 0 bases; unmatched junction bases: 7. The CDR3 nucleotides are TGTGCCAGCAAGGCGGGACTAGCGGATCCGAACACCGGGGAGCTGTTTTTT. Its protein is CASKAGLADPNTGELFF.

J is TRBJ2-7 and V is TRBV6-2 or TRBV6-3; TRBD1 aligns across 8 bases. The CDR3 extends over 14 amino acids. Germline CDR1 reads MNHEY; CDR2 reads SVGEGT. V lost 6 bases, J lost 4 bases, and 8 bases stayed unmatched. Here the CDR3 DNA reads TGTGCCAGCAGGGTTGGACAGGGTTCGTACGAGCAGTACTTC. This codes for CASRVGQGSYEQYF.

This clonotype was observed at least ten times. This CDR3 is CASSSEGLRYEQYF. Here the CDR3 DNA reads TGCGCCAGCAGCTCGGAGGGCCTTCGCTACGAGCAGTACTTC. The chain couples TRBV5-1 to TRBJ2-7; maybe TRBD2 (6 bases). This CDR3 has 14 amino acids. CDR1 is SGHRS and CDR2 is YFSETQ in the germline V gene. The V gene lost 3 bases and the J gene lost 3 bases, with 13 bases spanning the gap. Based on the CDR3 plus reference TRBV5-1 and TRBJ2-7, the full variable domain is KAGVTQTPRYLIKTRGQQVTLSCSPISGHRSVSWYQQTPGQGLQFLFEYFSETQRNKGNFPGRFSGRQFSNSRSEMNVSTLELGDSALYLCASSSEGLRYEQYFGPGTRLTVT.

This clonotype was seen a handful of times. The V and J genes are TRBV4-3 and TRBJ1-6; TRBD1 is a possible D gene (5 bases). The CDR3 has 16 amino acids. V was cut by 0 bases and J by 10 bases, with 16 bases left in between. The germline CDR1 and CDR2 sequences are LGHNA and YSLEER. Here the CDR3 reads CASSQDWSGNSSPLHF. The CDR3 nucleotides are TGCGCCAGCAGCCAAGATTGGTCAGGGAATAGCTCACCCCTCCACTTT.